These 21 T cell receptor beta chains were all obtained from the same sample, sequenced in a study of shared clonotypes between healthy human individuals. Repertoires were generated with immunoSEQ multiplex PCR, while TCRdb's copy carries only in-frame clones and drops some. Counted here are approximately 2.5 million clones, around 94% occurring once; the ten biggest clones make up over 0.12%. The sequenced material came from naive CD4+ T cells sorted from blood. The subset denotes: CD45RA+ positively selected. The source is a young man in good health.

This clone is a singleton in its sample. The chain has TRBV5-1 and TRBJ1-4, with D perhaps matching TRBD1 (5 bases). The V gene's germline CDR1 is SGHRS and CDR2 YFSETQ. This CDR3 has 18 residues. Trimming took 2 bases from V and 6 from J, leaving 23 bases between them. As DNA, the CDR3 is TGCGCCAGCAGCTTTGGGGTTTTGAGGGGCACTAGGGATGAAAAACTGTTTTTT. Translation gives CASSFGVLRGTRDEKLFF.

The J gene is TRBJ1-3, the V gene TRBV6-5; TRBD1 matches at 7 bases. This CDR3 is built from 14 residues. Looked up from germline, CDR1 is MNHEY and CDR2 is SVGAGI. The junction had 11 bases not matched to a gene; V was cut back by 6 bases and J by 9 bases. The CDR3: CASRDRTVRSTIYF. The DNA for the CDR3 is TGTGCCAGCAGGGACAGGACAGTGCGAAGCACCATATATTTT.

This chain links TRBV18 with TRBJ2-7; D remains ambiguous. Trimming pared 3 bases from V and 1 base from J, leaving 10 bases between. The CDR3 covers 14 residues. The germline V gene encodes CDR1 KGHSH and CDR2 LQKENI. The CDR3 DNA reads TGTGCCAGCTCACCCCGCCCAGATTCCTACGAGCAGTACTTC. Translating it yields CASSPRPDSYEQYF.

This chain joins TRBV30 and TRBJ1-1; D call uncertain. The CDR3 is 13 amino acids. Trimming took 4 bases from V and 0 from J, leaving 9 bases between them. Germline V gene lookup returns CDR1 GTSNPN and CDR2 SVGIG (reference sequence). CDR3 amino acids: CAWNIGVNTEAFF. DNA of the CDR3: TGTGCCTGGAACATCGGAGTGAACACTGAAGCTTTCTTT.

The CDR3 region has the DNA TGCGCCAGCAGCGCGGGACATACGGGTTCGGGGTATGGCTACACCTTC. Translating it yields CASSAGHTGSGYGYTF. V is TRBV5-1 and J is TRBJ1-2, with D maybe TRBD1 (6 bases). The germline V gene has CDR1 SGHRS and CDR2 YFSETQ. The V end was cut by 4 bases, the J end by 5 bases, with 21 bases between. This CDR3 contains 16 residues. The full variable domain, completed using reference TRBV5-1 and TRBJ1-2, is KAGVTQTPRYLIKTRGQQVTLSCSPISGHRSVSWYQQTPGQGLQFLFEYFSETQRNKGNFPGRFSGRQFSNSRSEMNVSTLELGDSALYLCASSAGHTGSGYGYTFGSGTRLTVV.

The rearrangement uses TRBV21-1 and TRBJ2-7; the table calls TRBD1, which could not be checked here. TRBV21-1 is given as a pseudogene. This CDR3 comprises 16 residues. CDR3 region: CASSKALWQGVGEQYF. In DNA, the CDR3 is TGTGCCAGCAGCAAAGCGCTTTGGCAGGGGGTGGGCGAGCAGTACTTC.

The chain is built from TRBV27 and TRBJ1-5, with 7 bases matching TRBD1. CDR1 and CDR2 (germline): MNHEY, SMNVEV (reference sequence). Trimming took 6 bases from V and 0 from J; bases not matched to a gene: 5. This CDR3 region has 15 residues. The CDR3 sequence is CASRLHRGSNQPQHF. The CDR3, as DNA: TGTGCCAGCAGGCTACACAGGGGTAGCAATCAGCCCCAGCATTTT.

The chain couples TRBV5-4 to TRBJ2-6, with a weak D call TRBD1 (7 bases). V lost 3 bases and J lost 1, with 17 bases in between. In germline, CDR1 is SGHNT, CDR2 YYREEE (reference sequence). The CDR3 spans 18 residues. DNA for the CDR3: TGTGCCAGCAGCTCAGGGGGGAGGTCTGAATCTGGGGCCAACGTCCTGACTTTC. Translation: CASSSGGRSESGANVLTF.

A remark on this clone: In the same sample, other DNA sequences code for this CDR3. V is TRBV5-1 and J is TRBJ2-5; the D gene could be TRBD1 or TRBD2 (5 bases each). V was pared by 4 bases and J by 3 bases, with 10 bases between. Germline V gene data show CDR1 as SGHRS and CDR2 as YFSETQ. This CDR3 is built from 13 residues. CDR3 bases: TGCGCCAGCAGCCTGGGACCGAAAGAGACCCAGTACTTC. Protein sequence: CASSLGPKETQYF.

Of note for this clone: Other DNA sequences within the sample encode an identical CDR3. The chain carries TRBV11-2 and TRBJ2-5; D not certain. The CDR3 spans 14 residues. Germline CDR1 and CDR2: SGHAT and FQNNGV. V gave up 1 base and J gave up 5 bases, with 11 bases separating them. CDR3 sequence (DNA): TGTGCCAGCAGCTTAGGGTCTGGGCGGGAGACCCAGTACTTC. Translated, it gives CASSLGSGRETQYF.

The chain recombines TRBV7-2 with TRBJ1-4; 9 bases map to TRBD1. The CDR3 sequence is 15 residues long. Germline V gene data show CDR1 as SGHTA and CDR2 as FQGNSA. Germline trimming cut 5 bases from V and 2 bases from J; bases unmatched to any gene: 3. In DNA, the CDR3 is TGTGCCAGCAGCCCCGGGACAGGGACTAATGAAAAACTGTTTTTT. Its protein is CASSPGTGTNEKLFF.

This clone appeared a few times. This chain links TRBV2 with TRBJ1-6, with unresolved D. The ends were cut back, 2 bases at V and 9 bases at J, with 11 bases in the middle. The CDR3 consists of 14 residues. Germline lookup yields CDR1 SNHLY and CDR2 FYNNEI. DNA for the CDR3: TGTGCCAGCAGTGAACAGGCGGGTGTTTCACCCCTCCACTTT. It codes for CASSEQAGVSPLHF.

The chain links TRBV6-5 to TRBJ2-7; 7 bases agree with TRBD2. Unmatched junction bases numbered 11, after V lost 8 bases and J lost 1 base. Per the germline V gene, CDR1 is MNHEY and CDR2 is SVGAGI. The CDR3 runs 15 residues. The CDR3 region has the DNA TGTGCCAGCGCAGGGCCGCGCGGGGGATCCTACGAGCAGTACTTC. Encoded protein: CASAGPRGGSYEQYF.

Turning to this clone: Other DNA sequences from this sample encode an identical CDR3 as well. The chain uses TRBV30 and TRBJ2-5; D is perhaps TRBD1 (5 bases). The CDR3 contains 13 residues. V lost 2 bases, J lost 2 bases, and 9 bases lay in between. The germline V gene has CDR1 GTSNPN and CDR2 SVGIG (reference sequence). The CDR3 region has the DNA TGTGCCTGGAGTAGGGGTCTGCAAGAGACCCAGTACTTC. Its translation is CAWSRGLQETQYF. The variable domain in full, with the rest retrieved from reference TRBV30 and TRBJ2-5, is SQTIHQWPATLVQPVGSPLSLECTVEGTSNPNLYWYRQAAGRGLQLLFYSVGIGQISSEVPQNLSASRPQDRQFILSSKKLLLSDSGFYLCAWSRGLQETQYFGPGTRLLVL.

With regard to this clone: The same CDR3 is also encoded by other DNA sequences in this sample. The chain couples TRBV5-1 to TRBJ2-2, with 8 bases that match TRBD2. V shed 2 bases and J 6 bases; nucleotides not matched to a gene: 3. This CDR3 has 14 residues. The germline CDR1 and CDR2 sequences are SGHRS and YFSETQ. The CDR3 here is CASSLAGDSGELFF. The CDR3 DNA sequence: TGCGCCAGCAGCTTAGCGGGAGATTCCGGGGAGCTGTTTTTT.

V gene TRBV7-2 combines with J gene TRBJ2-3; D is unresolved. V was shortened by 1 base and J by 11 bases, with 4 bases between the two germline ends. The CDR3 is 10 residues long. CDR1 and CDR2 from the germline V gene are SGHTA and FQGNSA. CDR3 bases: TGTGCCAGCAGCTTAGTTGGGCAGTATTTT. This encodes CASSLVGQYF.

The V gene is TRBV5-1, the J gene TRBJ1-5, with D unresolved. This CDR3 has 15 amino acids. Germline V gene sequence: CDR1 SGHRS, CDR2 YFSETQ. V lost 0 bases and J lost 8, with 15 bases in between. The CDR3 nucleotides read TGCGCCAGCAGCTTGGATAGTAGGGAGACGAAGCCCCAGCATTTT. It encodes CASSLDSRETKPQHF. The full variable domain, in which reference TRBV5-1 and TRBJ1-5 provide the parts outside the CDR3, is KAGVTQTPRYLIKTRGQQVTLSCSPISGHRSVSWYQQTPGQGLQFLFEYFSETQRNKGNFPGRFSGRQFSNSRSEMNVSTLELGDSALYLCASSLDSRETKPQHFGDGTRLSIL.

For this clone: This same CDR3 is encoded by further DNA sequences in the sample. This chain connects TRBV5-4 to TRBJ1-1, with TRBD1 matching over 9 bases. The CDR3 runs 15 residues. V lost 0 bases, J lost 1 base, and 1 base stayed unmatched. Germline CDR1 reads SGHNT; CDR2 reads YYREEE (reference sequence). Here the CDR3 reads CASSLGDRANTEAFF. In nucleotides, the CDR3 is TGTGCCAGCAGCTTGGGGGACAGGGCGAACACTGAAGCTTTCTTT.

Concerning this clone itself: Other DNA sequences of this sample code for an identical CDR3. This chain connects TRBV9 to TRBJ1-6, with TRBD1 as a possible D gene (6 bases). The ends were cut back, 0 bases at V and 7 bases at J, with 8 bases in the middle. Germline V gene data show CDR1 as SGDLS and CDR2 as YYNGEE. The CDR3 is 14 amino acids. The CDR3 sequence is CASSVDQGNSPLHF. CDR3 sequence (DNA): TGTGCCAGCAGCGTAGATCAGGGGAATTCACCCCTCCACTTT.

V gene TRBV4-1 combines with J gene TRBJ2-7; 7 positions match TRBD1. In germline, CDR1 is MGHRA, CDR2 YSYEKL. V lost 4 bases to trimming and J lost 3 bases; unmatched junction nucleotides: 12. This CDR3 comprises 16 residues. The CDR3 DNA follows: TGCGCCAGCAGCCCACAACAGGGACAGCCATTCTACGAGCAGTACTTC. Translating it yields CASSPQQGQPFYEQYF.

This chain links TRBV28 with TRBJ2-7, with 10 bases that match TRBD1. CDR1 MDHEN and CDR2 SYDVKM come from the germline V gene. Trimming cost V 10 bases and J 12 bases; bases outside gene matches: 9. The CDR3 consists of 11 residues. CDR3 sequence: CATRQGAGWYF. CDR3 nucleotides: TGTGCCACCCGACAGGGGGCGGGCTGGTACTTC.